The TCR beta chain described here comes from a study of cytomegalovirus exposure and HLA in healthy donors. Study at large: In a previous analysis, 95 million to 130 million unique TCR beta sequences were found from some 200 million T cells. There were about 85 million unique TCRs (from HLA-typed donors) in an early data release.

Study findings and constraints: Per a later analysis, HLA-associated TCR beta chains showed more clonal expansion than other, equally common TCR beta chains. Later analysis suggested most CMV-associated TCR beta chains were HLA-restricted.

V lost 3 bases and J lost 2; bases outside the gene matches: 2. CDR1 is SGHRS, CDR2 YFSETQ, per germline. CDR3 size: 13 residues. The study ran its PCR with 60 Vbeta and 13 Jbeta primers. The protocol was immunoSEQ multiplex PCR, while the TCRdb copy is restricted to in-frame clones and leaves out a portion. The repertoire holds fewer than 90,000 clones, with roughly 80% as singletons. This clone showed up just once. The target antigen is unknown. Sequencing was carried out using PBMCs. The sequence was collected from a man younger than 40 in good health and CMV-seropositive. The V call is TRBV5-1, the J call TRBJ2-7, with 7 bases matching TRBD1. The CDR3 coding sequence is TGCGCCAGCAGCTGGGACAGCACCTACGAGCAGTACTTC. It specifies CASSWDSTYEQYF.